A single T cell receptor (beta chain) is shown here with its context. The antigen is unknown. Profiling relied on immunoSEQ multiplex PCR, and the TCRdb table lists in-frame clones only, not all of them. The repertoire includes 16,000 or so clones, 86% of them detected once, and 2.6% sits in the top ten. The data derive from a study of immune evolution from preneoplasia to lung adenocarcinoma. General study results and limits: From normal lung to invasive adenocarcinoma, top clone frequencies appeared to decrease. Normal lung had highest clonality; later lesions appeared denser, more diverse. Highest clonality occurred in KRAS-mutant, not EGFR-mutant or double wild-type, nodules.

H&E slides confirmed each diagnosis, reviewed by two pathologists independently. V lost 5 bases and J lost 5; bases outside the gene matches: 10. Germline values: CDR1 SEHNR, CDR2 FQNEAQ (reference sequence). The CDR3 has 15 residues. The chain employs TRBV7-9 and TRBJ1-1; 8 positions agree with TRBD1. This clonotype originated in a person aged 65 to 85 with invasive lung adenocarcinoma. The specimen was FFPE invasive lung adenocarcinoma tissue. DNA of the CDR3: TGTGCCAGCAGCCCTCAAGGGACAGGCGGGACTGAAGCTTTCTTT. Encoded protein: CASSPQGTGGTEAFF. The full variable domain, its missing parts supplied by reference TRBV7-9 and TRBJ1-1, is DTGVSQNPRHKITKRGQNVTFRCDPISEHNRLYWYRQTLGQGPEFLTYFQNEAQLEKSRLLSDRFSAERPKGSFSTLEIQRTEQGDSAMYLCASSPQGTGGTEAFFGQGTRLTVV.